The 28 T cell receptor beta chains below all came from one sample that was sequenced in a study of fetal regulatory T cell absence and autoimmunity. TCRdb's copy holds only in-frame clones and misses some; the assay was immunoSEQ multiplex PCR. This repertoire shows some 44,000 clones, 70% to 85% found once; its top ten account for around 0.43%. Sequencing was carried out using cord blood. These receptor sequences come from a newborn boy with IPEX syndrome.

The rearrangement links TRBV19 to TRBJ2-7; a possible D gene is TRBD1 (5 bases). Germline loops: CDR1 LNHDA, CDR2 SQIVND (reference sequence). The length of the CDR3 is 15 residues. Trimming took 3 bases from V and 2 from J, leaving 14 bases between them. The DNA of the CDR3 is TGTGCCAGTAGTATGTGGGGTGGCAGGGCCTACGAGCAGTACTTC. This encodes CASSMWGGRAYEQYF. Full variable domain (remainder filled in from reference TRBV19 and TRBJ2-7): DGGITQSPKYLFRKEGQNVTLSCEQNLNHDAMYWYRQDPGQGLRLIYYSQIVNDFQKGDIAEGYSVSREKKESFPLTVTSAQKNPTAFYLCASSMWGGRAYEQYFGPGTRLTVT.

This clone came up once. The chain links TRBV4-1 to TRBJ1-2, with unresolved D. V was pared by 0 bases and J by 4 bases, with 12 bases between. This CDR3 is 15 amino acids long. Per the germline V gene, CDR1 is MGHRA and CDR2 is YSYEKL. The CDR3 DNA reads as TGCGCCAGCAGCCAAGATAGAGCAGGCCCCTATGGCTACACCTTC. Its protein is CASSQDRAGPYGYTF.

The chain combines TRBV4-3 with TRBJ1-2; D unclear. The V end lost 4 bases, the J end lost 3 bases, and 12 bases lay between the germline ends. The V gene's germline CDR1 is LGHNA and CDR2 YSLEER. CDR3 length: 14 residues. The CDR3 DNA reads as TGCGCCAGCAGCCGAACCGGGGTTGACTATGGCTACACCTTC. Amino acids: CASSRTGVDYGYTF.

This chain connects TRBV25-1 to TRBJ2-3; 7 nucleotides match TRBD1. The CDR3 sequence is 12 residues long. Unmatched junction bases numbered 3, after V lost 6 bases and J lost 6 bases. Per germline, CDR1 MGHDK and CDR2 SYGVNS. CDR3 residues: CASSLTGDTQYF. DNA for the CDR3: TGTGCCAGCAGCCTGACAGGGGATACGCAGTATTTT. The full variable domain, in which reference TRBV25-1 and TRBJ2-3 provide the parts outside the CDR3, is EADIYQTPRYLVIGTGKKITLECSQTMGHDKMYWYQQDPGMELHLIHYSYGVNSTEKGDLSSESTVSRIRTEHFPLTLESARPSHTSQYLCASSLTGDTQYFGPGTRLTVL.

This clone was recorded only once. The V call is TRBV18, the J call TRBJ2-7; D possibly corresponds to TRBD2 (5 bases). Germline V gene lookup returns CDR1 KGHSH and CDR2 LQKENI. V lost 0 bases to trimming and J lost 2 bases, with 11 bases between them. The CDR3 totals 15 residues. The CDR3 nucleotides are TGTGCCAGCTCACCACCAGAGCGGAGCCCCTACGAGCAGTACTTC. As protein: CASSPPERSPYEQYF.

The rearrangement links TRBV6-5 to TRBJ2-7; D is possibly TRBD1 (5 bases). The CDR3 loop spans 14 amino acids. Trimming stripped 5 bases from V and 1 base from J, with 12 bases between. Per the germline V gene, CDR1 is MNHEY and CDR2 is SVGAGI. CDR3 sequence: CASSELRASYEQYF. Here the CDR3 DNA reads TGTGCCAGCAGTGAGCTCAGGGCTTCCTACGAGCAGTACTTC.

This chain uses TRBV19 with TRBJ1-2; a possible D gene is TRBD1 (5 bases). CDR1 is LNHDA and CDR2 is SQIVND in the germline V gene (reference sequence). The CDR3 is 16 residues long. Trimming cost V 1 base and J 0 bases, with 12 bases left between them. The CDR3 nucleotides read TGTGCCAGTAGTATAGGGGGGTATCCGGCTAACTATGGCTACACCTTC. Residues: CASSIGGYPANYGYTF.

The CDR3 nucleotides are TGTGCCAGCAGTCCCCGGGACACCCTCTACCCCTACGAGCAGTACTTC. Its protein is CASSPRDTLYPYEQYF. J is TRBJ2-7 and V is TRBV27, with a tentative D call TRBD1 (6 bases). This CDR3 spans 16 amino acids. The ends were cut back, 5 bases at V and 2 bases at J, with 19 bases in the middle. The germline CDR1 and CDR2 sequences are MNHEY and SMNVEV (reference sequence).

This chain connects TRBV27 to TRBJ2-7; the D is unclear. The germline gives CDR1 MNHEY, CDR2 SMNVEV (reference sequence). The length of the CDR3 is 15 residues. With 5 bases removed from V and 2 bases from J, the gap between germline ends came to 16 bases. In DNA, the CDR3 is TGTGCCAGCAGTCCAGACCCTCGGTGGGCCTACGAGCAGTACTTC. Amino acids: CASSPDPRWAYEQYF.

The rearrangement joins TRBV9 to TRBJ2-2; D is unresolved. V lost 2 bases and J 6 bases, leaving 11 bases between the germline ends. The CDR3 length is 14 residues. The germline V gene encodes CDR1 SGDLS and CDR2 YYNGEE. The CDR3 coding sequence is TGTGCCAGCAGCGTTGAAGCCAACCCCGGGGAGCTGTTTTTT. This sequence encodes CASSVEANPGELFF.

This chain connects TRBV5-1 to TRBJ1-3; weak D call: TRBD1 (5 bases). The CDR3 contains 14 residues. Deletions cut 2 bases from V and 4 bases from J, with 10 bases between. The germline V gene has CDR1 SGHRS and CDR2 YFSETQ. This chain's CDR3 is CASSLWGIGNTIYF. CDR3 nucleotides: TGCGCCAGCAGCTTATGGGGGATCGGAAACACCATATATTTT. Looking up the rest from reference TRBV5-1 and TRBJ1-3 gives the full variable domain: KAGVTQTPRYLIKTRGQQVTLSCSPISGHRSVSWYQQTPGQGLQFLFEYFSETQRNKGNFPGRFSGRQFSNSRSEMNVSTLELGDSALYLCASSLWGIGNTIYFGEGSWLTVV.

The V and J genes are TRBV25-1 and TRBJ2-7, with unresolved D. CDR3 length: 11 amino acids. The V and J ends lost 0 bases and 5 bases respectively, with 2 bases between them. CDR1 and CDR2 (germline): MGHDK, SYGVNS. The CDR3 sequence: CASSEYHEQYF. CDR3 in DNA: TGTGCCAGCAGTGAATACCACGAGCAGTACTTC.

V is TRBV5-6 and J is TRBJ1-1; 9 bases line up with TRBD1. The length of the CDR3 is 14 residues. The junction had 4 bases not matched to a gene; V was cut back by 3 bases and J by 4 bases. Germline V gene lookup returns CDR1 SGHDT and CDR2 YYEEEE. CDR3 sequence reads: CASSYRGHVTEAFF. DNA for the CDR3: TGTGCCAGCAGCTACAGGGGGCACGTCACTGAAGCTTTCTTT.

The rearrangement links TRBV5-5 to TRBJ2-5; tentatively, D is TRBD1 (6 bases). Germline V gene sequence: CDR1 SGHKS, CDR2 YYEKEE (reference sequence). The CDR3 has 16 residues. Trimming cost V 4 bases and J 2 bases, with 18 bases left between them. The CDR3 sequence: CASSDELQGPQETQYF. The CDR3 coding sequence is TGTGCCAGCAGCGACGAATTACAGGGACCTCAAGAGACCCAGTACTTC.

This clone was observed once. The rearrangement uses TRBV19 and TRBJ2-4; D is undetermined. CDR3 size: 13 residues. Germline V gene data show CDR1 as LNHDA and CDR2 as SQIVND (reference sequence). Trimming removed 9 bases at V and 0 bases at J, with 9 bases between. The CDR3: CASQDLAKNIQYF. CDR3 in DNA: TGTGCCAGCCAGGACCTAGCCAAAAACATTCAGTACTTC.

The chain uses TRBV5-1 and TRBJ2-2; D unclear. V lost 1 base and J 0 bases, leaving 10 bases between the germline ends. Looked up from germline, CDR1 is SGHRS and CDR2 is YFSETQ. The CDR3 length is 16 residues. In nucleotides, the CDR3 is TGCGCCAGCAGCTTGATCCCACGGTCGAACACCGGGGAGCTGTTTTTT. This translates into CASSLIPRSNTGELFF.

This clone was picked up one time. The rearrangement links TRBV6-5 to TRBJ1-2, with D possibly TRBD1 on 5 matching bases. V was pared by 5 bases and J by 4 bases, with 11 bases between. In germline, CDR1 is MNHEY, CDR2 SVGAGI. The CDR3 loop spans 13 amino acids. The CDR3 is CASSRIGTYGYTF. Written as DNA, the CDR3 is TGTGCCAGCAGTCGAATCGGGACCTATGGCTACACCTTC.

V is TRBV9 and J is TRBJ1-2; D may be TRBD1 (5 bases). The germline V gene has CDR1 SGDLS and CDR2 YYNGEE. The V gene lost 3 bases and the J gene lost 8 bases, with 17 bases spanning the gap. This CDR3 contains 14 residues. For the CDR3, the DNA is TGTGCCAGCAGCGGACGCCGGGACCTCTTGGGCTACACCTTC. The encoded protein is CASSGRRDLLGYTF. The whole variable domain, filled in from reference TRBV9 and TRBJ1-2, reads DSGVTQTPKHLITATGQRVTLRCSPRSGDLSVYWYQQSLDQGLQFLIQYYNGEERAKGNILERFSAQQFPDLHSELNLSSLELGDSALYFCASSGRRDLLGYTFGSGTRLTVV.

V is TRBV6-6 and J is TRBJ2-2; perhaps TRBD2 as D (6 bases). V lost 2 bases and J lost 1, with 11 bases in between. Looked up from germline, CDR1 is MNHNY and CDR2 is SVGAGI (reference sequence). This CDR3 contains 16 residues. The DNA for the CDR3 is TGTGCCAGCAGTTACGGAGGTAGCGGGAACACCGGGGAGCTGTTTTTT. This encodes CASSYGGSGNTGELFF.

V usage is TRBV5-6 and J usage is TRBJ2-6, with a tentative D call TRBD2 (7 bases). CDR3 length: 18 residues. Germline loops: CDR1 SGHDT, CDR2 YYEEEE. The V gene lost 3 bases and the J gene lost 4 bases, with 20 bases spanning the gap. CDR3 nucleotide sequence: TGTGCCAGCAGCTCGAGGGGGGAGGGCCCATTCGGGGCCAACGTCCTGACTTTC. Its translation is CASSSRGEGPFGANVLTF. The full variable domain, completed using reference TRBV5-6 and TRBJ2-6, is DAGVTQSPTHLIKTRGQQVTLRCSPKSGHDTVSWYQQALGQGPQFIFQYYEEEERQRGNFPDRFSGHQFPNYSSELNVNALLLGDSALYLCASSSRGEGPFGANVLTFGAGSRLTVL.

The J gene is TRBJ2-2, the V gene TRBV11-2, with TRBD2 matching over 8 bases. V trimming: 0 bases; J trimming: 3 bases; junction bases outside the gene matches: 3. The CDR3 loop spans 16 amino acids. Germline V gene lookup returns CDR1 SGHAT and CDR2 FQNNGV. The CDR3 reads CASSLETSADTGELFF. The CDR3 DNA follows: TGTGCCAGCAGCTTAGAGACTAGCGCTGACACCGGGGAGCTGTTTTTT.

The chain recombines TRBV19 with TRBJ1-5; D not resolved. The CDR3 covers 15 residues. Trimming removed 5 bases from V and 0 bases from J, with 11 bases in between. In germline, CDR1 is LNHDA, CDR2 SQIVND (reference sequence). The CDR3 DNA sequence: TGTGCCAGTAGTCCGAAATGGGATAGCAATCAGCCCCAGCATTTT. Amino acids: CASSPKWDSNQPQHF.

The chain carries TRBV5-6 and TRBJ1-2; no reliable D call. The V gene's germline CDR1 is SGHDT and CDR2 YYEEEE. This CDR3 contains 11 residues. Between the trimmed V and J ends, which lost 4 bases and 5 bases, there was a span of 6 bases. The CDR3 nucleotides read TGTGCCAGCAGCCGAAGATATGGCTACACCTTC. Translation gives CASSRRYGYTF.

The V and J genes are TRBV11-1 and TRBJ1-2; the D gene is possibly TRBD1 (6 bases). The V gene lost 3 bases and the J gene lost 4 bases, with 12 bases spanning the gap. Per germline, CDR1 SGHAT and CDR2 FQDESV (reference sequence). CDR3 length: 14 residues. The CDR3 reads CASSFQGTGYGYTF. CDR3 DNA: TGTGCCAGCAGCTTCCAGGGGACGGGCTATGGCTACACCTTC.

The chain couples TRBV5-5 to TRBJ1-6; D is unclear. The ends were cut back, 4 bases at V and 7 bases at J, with 27 bases in the middle. Germline CDR1 and CDR2: SGHKS and YYEKEE (reference sequence). This CDR3 has 19 residues. The CDR3: CASSPPTGRKVLRNSPLHF. The DNA of the CDR3 is TGTGCCAGCAGCCCGCCTACGGGTAGGAAGGTCCTTCGCAATTCACCCCTCCACTTT. Full variable domain (outside the CDR3, taken from reference TRBV5-5 and TRBJ1-6): DAGVTQSPTHLIKTRGQQVTLRCSPISGHKSVSWYQQVLGQGPQFIFQYYEKEERGRGNFPDRFSARQFPNYSSELNVNALLLGDSALYLCASSPPTGRKVLRNSPLHFGNGTRLTVT.

Of note for this clone: The germline gene is not matched at one end of the junction; a read error may be the cause. The chain combines TRBV5-6 with TRBJ2-1, with D perhaps TRBD1 (5 bases). CDR3 size: 17 residues. Germline CDR1 is SGHDT and CDR2 is YYEEEE. The CDR3 loop is CASILGLGASSYNEQFF. As DNA, the CDR3 is TGTGCCAGCATCTTGGGGCTGGGCGCGAGCTCCTACAATGAGCAGTTCTTC.

The rearrangement joins TRBV11-2 to TRBJ2-2; D is perhaps TRBD1 (6 bases). This CDR3 region has 15 residues. CDR1 SGHAT and CDR2 FQNNGV come from the germline V gene. Between the trimmed V and J ends, which lost 3 bases and 6 bases, there was a span of 14 bases. Written as DNA, the CDR3 is TGTGCCAGCAGCTTGAGTACGAGGGGGTCCGGGGAGCTGTTTTTT. As protein: CASSLSTRGSGELFF.

This chain uses TRBV30 with TRBJ2-2, with no clear D. The CDR3 sequence is 12 residues long. Per germline, CDR1 GTSNPN and CDR2 SVGIG (reference sequence). Trimming pared 1 base from V and 3 bases from J, leaving 3 bases between. CDR3 DNA: TGTGCCTGGAGTGATTACACCGGGGAGCTGTTTTTT. Its translation: CAWSDYTGELFF.